This is a list of T cell receptor beta chains from one sample in a study of cytomegalovirus exposure and HLA in healthy donors. Assay used: immunoSEQ multiplex PCR; TCRdb lists only in-frame clones, some missing. This table holds about 140,000 clones, around 80% found once. The sequencing input was PBMCs. The receptors originated from a man aged 18 to 35 in good health and CMV-seropositive. Each CDR3 is given with its conserved first and last residue.

CDR3: CASSKIGGTGNEQFF
J: TRBJ2-1
V: TRBV6-6

CDR3: CASSLELVTDEQFF
J: TRBJ2-1
V: TRBV5-1

CDR3: CASSPDRRVWYEQYF
J: TRBJ2-7
V: TRBV6-1

CDR3: CAIIGGQKFEAFF
J: TRBJ1-1
V: TRBV6-1

CDR3: CASSARLAGGNIQGEQYF
J: TRBJ2-7
V: TRBV6-4

CDR3: CASSPDRGRGYPF
J: TRBJ1-2
V: TRBV4-1

CDR3: CASSEGVSGANVLTF
J: TRBJ2-6
V: TRBV5-4

CDR3: CASSRDLLNTEAFF
J: TRBJ1-1
V: TRBV5-4

CDR3: CASSVPSGRGEQYF
J: TRBJ2-7
V: TRBV6-1

CDR3: CASSSTSGDYNEQFF
J: TRBJ2-1
V: TRBV7-2

CDR3: CASSLIGTEETQYF
J: TRBJ2-5
V: TRBV11-2

CDR3: CASSPRTGGHSGNTIYF
J: TRBJ1-3
V: TRBV18

CDR3: CASSQQPTGVISPLHF
J: TRBJ1-6
V: TRBV4-1

CDR3: CSVVGGGSYEQYF
J: TRBJ2-7
V: TRBV29-1

CDR3: CASSVGQGALEQFF
J: TRBJ2-1
V: TRBV9

CDR3: CASSLLGREQYF
J: TRBJ2-7
V: TRBV11-2

CDR3: CASGGVGGHTEAFF
J: TRBJ1-1
V: TRBV19

CDR3: CASSLERGRTDTQYF
J: TRBJ2-3
V: TRBV5-1

CDR3: CASRGQGRFYEQYF
J: TRBJ2-7
V: TRBV6-5

CDR3: CASSEDRALPPYEQYF
J: TRBJ2-7
V: TRBV10-1

CDR3: CASAPFGQADQPQHF
J: TRBJ1-5
V: TRBV27

CDR3: CASSPRPPGSSYNEQFF
J: TRBJ2-1
V: TRBV7-8

CDR3: CASSEGLAVYNEQFF
J: TRBJ2-1
V: TRBV5-4

CDR3: CASSHHPTSGPAWDEQFF
J: TRBJ2-1
V: TRBV7-9

CDR3: CASSPQDRTDTQYF
J: TRBJ2-3
V: TRBV18

CDR3: CATSTPWGDQPQHF
J: TRBJ1-5
V: TRBV15

CDR3: CASSLGLAGGSSYNEQFF
J: TRBJ2-1
V: TRBV19

CDR3: CASSPGTTGNTIYF
J: TRBJ1-3
V: TRBV19

CDR3: CASSLSRSAGANTQYF
J: TRBJ2-3
V: TRBV27

CDR3: CASSLSGTDTQYF
J: TRBJ2-3
V: TRBV7-2

CDR3: CASSLGTVNPTDTQYF
J: TRBJ2-3
V: TRBV7-2

CDR3: CASTGGQNQETQYF
J: TRBJ2-5
V: TRBV21-1

CDR3: CASSFLGASYEQYF
J: TRBJ2-7
V: TRBV7-8

CDR3: CASSLQQGASGNTIYF
J: TRBJ1-3
V: TRBV6-6

CDR3: CASSEVTSPDLLNEQYF
J: TRBJ2-7
V: TRBV6-1

CDR3: CASSLAGSSGNTIYF
J: TRBJ1-3
V: TRBV5-1

CDR3: CASSRDRGNTEAFF
J: TRBJ1-1
V: TRBV4-2

CDR3: CASRAPGLADYTDTQYF
J: TRBJ2-3
V: TRBV28

CDR3: CATLAANTGELFF
J: TRBJ2-2
V: TRBV6-5

CDR3: CASSFDRGMETQYF
J: TRBJ2-5
V: TRBV27

CDR3: CASSPRTENYEQYF
J: TRBJ2-7
V: TRBV7-9

CDR3: CASSPPGLAGGSYNEQFF
J: TRBJ2-1
V: TRBV5-4

CDR3: CASSPIWTGGNTEAFF
J: TRBJ1-1
V: TRBV7-8

CDR3: CASSLGQGRNEQYF
J: TRBJ2-7
V: TRBV11-1

CDR3: CASSFRPGGGQPQHF
J: TRBJ1-5
V: TRBV6-5

CDR3: CAGGVMNTGELFF
J: TRBJ2-2
V: TRBV7-9

CDR3: CASSVPGPYEQYF
J: TRBJ2-7
V: TRBV7-2

CDR3: CASSPRDRQGAIYGYTF
J: TRBJ1-2
V: TRBV27

CDR3: CASRGGSYEQYF
J: TRBJ2-7
V: TRBV21-1

CDR3: CASSDGTSGKLEQYF
J: TRBJ2-7
V: TRBV6-1

CDR3: CASSSPSGRLNTGELFF
J: TRBJ2-2
V: TRBV4-1

CDR3: CASSGQFKETQYF
J: TRBJ2-5
V: TRBV2

CDR3: CASSLASGTDTQYF
J: TRBJ2-3
V: TRBV5-6

CDR3: CASSFTQASVNTEAFF
J: TRBJ1-1
V: TRBV7-9

CDR3: CASVQLAGPDGYTF
J: TRBJ1-2
V: TRBV28

CDR3: CASRDRGNYEQYF
J: NA
V: TRBV19

CDR3: CASTLRSSVNTEAFF
J: TRBJ1-1
V: TRBV19

CDR3: CASSPTVTNEKLFF
J: TRBJ1-4
V: TRBV18

CDR3: CASSDLGTDTQYF
J: TRBJ2-3
V: TRBV2